The 21 T cell receptor beta chains reported below all come from one sample, sequenced in a study of OX40 agonist ivuxolimab in advanced cancers. Preparation of the library involved the immunoSEQ multiplex PCR assay. TCRdb limited this immuneACCESS table to in-frame rearrangements with V and J called. A share of clones is missing; checked studies link under half to unresolved V genes, and the rest is unexplained. The sample data list more than 45,000 clones, and around nine tenths of these were observed just once. About 45% of the sample belongs to the ten largest clones. The sample was CD4+ or CD8+ T cells sorted from blood, taken in a trial of the OX40 agonist ivuxolimab. Receptor source: an adult with an advanced solid tumor such as melanoma, head and neck, liver or kidney cancer.

The rearrangement links TRBV5-6 to TRBJ2-2, with D perhaps matching TRBD1 (5 bases). This CDR3 contains 14 residues. V was shortened by 2 bases and J by 5 bases, with 10 bases between the two germline ends. Germline values: CDR1 SGHDT, CDR2 YYEEEE. The DNA for the CDR3 is TGTGCCAGCAGCTTCCCAGGGATGACCGGGGAGCTGTTTTTT. This codes for CASSFPGMTGELFF.

J is TRBJ1-2 and V is TRBV4-2; TRBD1 might be the D (5 bases). With 2 bases removed from V and 7 bases from J, the gap between germline ends came to 14 bases. The length of the CDR3 is 14 residues. Per the germline V gene, CDR1 is LGHNA and CDR2 is YNFKEQ. CDR3 DNA: TGTGCCAGCAGCCAACGGGACGGGAGCGGTGGCTACACCTTC. Amino acids: CASSQRDGSGGYTF.

DNA of the CDR3: TGTGCCACCAGCAGCGGACGAGACGGCATGAACACTGAAGCTTTCTTT. It codes for CATSSGRDGMNTEAFF. This chain uses TRBV15 with TRBJ1-1; no clear D. V was trimmed by 3 bases and J by 0 bases, leaving 14 bases between them. In germline, CDR1 is LNHNV, CDR2 YYDKDF (reference sequence). The length of the CDR3 is 16 residues.

This clone showed up just a few times. The J gene is TRBJ2-7, the V gene TRBV18; D not certain. The V end was cut by 3 bases, the J end by 3 bases, with 6 bases between. This CDR3 is 12 amino acids long. Germline V gene sequence: CDR1 KGHSH, CDR2 LQKENI. The CDR3 nucleotides are TGTGCCAGCTCACCGGTAGTCTACGAGCAGTACTTC. Amino acid sequence: CASSPVVYEQYF.

The J gene is TRBJ1-1, the V gene TRBV28; D not certain. CDR1 and CDR2 (germline): MDHEN, SYDVKM. CDR3 length: 15 amino acids. The V end was cut by 2 bases, the J end by 0 bases, with 10 bases between. CDR3 region: CASSLGQEMNTEAFF. The CDR3 coding sequence is TGTGCCAGCAGTTTAGGTCAGGAGATGAACACTGAAGCTTTCTTT.

The rearrangement links TRBV6-5 to TRBJ1-1, with D perhaps matching TRBD1 (6 bases). Trimming took 1 base from V and 2 from J, leaving 11 bases between them. In germline, CDR1 is MNHEY, CDR2 SVGAGI. The length of the CDR3 is 15 residues. As DNA, the CDR3 is TGTGCCAGCAGTTACTACAGGGAAGTAAACACTGAAGCTTTCTTT. It is translated as CASSYYREVNTEAFF.

The CDR3: CASSPSRGGESYEQYF. CDR3 nucleotide sequence: TGTGCCAGCAGCCCAAGTAGGGGGGGAGAGTCCTACGAGCAGTACTTC. This sequence joins TRBV7-9 and TRBJ2-7; tentative D call: TRBD2 (7 bases). Trimming took off 5 bases at V and 1 base at J, with 18 bases between the two ends. There are 16 residues in the CDR3. The germline V gene has CDR1 SEHNR and CDR2 FQNEAQ (reference sequence).

The rearrangement links TRBV13 to TRBJ2-1; D remains ambiguous. The CDR3 extends over 14 amino acids. Looked up from germline, CDR1 is PRHDT and CDR2 is FYEKMQ (reference sequence). The V and J ends lost 2 bases and 6 bases respectively, with 11 bases between them. CDR3 sequence reads: CASSLLVGSNEQFF. CDR3 bases: TGTGCCAGCAGCTTACTTGTGGGTTCCAATGAGCAGTTCTTC.

J is TRBJ2-2 and V is TRBV5-6, with TRBD1 matching over 9 bases. Germline values: CDR1 SGHDT, CDR2 YYEEEE. The CDR3 is made up of 14 amino acids. V gave up 4 bases and J gave up 6 bases; unmatched junction bases: 4. Here the CDR3 reads CASSVGQGPGELFF. CDR3 in DNA: TGTGCCAGCAGCGTGGGACAGGGCCCCGGGGAGCTGTTTTTT.

In this sample, this clone turned up a few times. This chain uses TRBV4-3 with TRBJ2-7; 9 nucleotides align to TRBD2. Germline V gene data show CDR1 as LGHNA and CDR2 as YSLEER. The length of the CDR3 is 16 residues. Germline trimming cut 3 bases from V and 3 bases from J; bases unmatched to any gene: 9. The CDR3 spells CASSQSRLAVLYEQYF. The DNA for the CDR3 is TGCGCCAGCAGCCAGAGCAGACTAGCGGTCCTCTACGAGCAGTACTTC.

The chain couples TRBV14 to TRBJ1-1; D is undetermined. CDR3 size: 11 residues. The germline gives CDR1 SGHDN, CDR2 FVKESK. Trimming removed 4 bases from V and 7 bases from J, with 7 bases in between. The CDR3 loop is CASSPAVEAFF. DNA for the CDR3: TGTGCCAGCAGCCCAGCGGTTGAAGCTTTCTTT.

The chain carries TRBV30 and TRBJ2-2; 10 bases map to TRBD2. The length of the CDR3 is 15 residues. Trimming at V came to 1 base and at J to 7 bases, leaving 6 bases not matched to a gene. Germline V CDR1 and CDR2: GTSNPN, SVGIG (reference sequence). CDR3 coding DNA: TGTGCCTGGAGTGGACCAGCGGGGGGGTTCGGGGAGCTGTTTTTT. Its translation is CAWSGPAGGFGELFF.

This chain uses TRBV11-3 with TRBJ1-3; 7 nucleotides line up with TRBD1. J gave up 0 bases and V 2 bases, and 1 base lay outside the gene matches. The CDR3 length is 15 residues. From germline, CDR1 is SGHNT and CDR2 YENEEA. The CDR3 region is CASSLTGDSGNTIYF. The CDR3, as DNA: TGTGCCAGCAGCTTAACAGGGGACTCTGGAAACACCATATATTTT.

This chain connects TRBV9 to TRBJ2-1, with D perhaps TRBD1 (6 bases). This CDR3 has 17 residues. Trimming left V 4 bases short and J 7 bases short, with 24 bases between. Germline V CDR1 and CDR2: SGDLS, YYNGEE. The CDR3 sequence is CASSSPRGAGVGNEQFF. CDR3 in DNA: TGTGCCAGCAGCTCTCCGAGGGGAGCAGGGGTGGGTAATGAGCAGTTCTTC.

The chain links TRBV5-6 to TRBJ2-7, with TRBD2 matching 8 bases. Germline values: CDR1 SGHDT, CDR2 YYEEEE. This CDR3 is built from 14 residues. V lost 6 bases to trimming and J lost 5 bases; unmatched junction nucleotides: 10. The CDR3 DNA reads TGTGCCAGCACCTTCGGGGGGGGATTCCACGAGCAGTACTTC. It encodes CASTFGGGFHEQYF.

Here the CDR3 DNA reads TGTGCCTGGAGTGACGGCTTCTTCACAGATTCACCCCTCCACTTT. This gives the protein CAWSDGFFTDSPLHF. V and J are TRBV30 and TRBJ1-6; D not resolved. V was shortened by 1 base and J by 8 bases, with 15 bases between the two germline ends. Germline-derived CDR1 and CDR2 are GTSNPN and SVGIG (reference sequence). This CDR3 has 15 amino acids.

This rearrangement joins TRBV6-5 to TRBJ1-1; TRBD1 might be the D (5 bases). The CDR3 extends over 13 amino acids. Trimming shortened V by 5 bases and J by 4 bases, and 11 bases separated the two germline ends. Germline V lookup: CDR1 MNHEY, CDR2 SVGAGI. CDR3 DNA sequence: TGTGCCAGCAGTGACCAGGGAAGCACTGAAGCTTTCTTT. It translates to CASSDQGSTEAFF.

A single count supports this clone. The chain has TRBV6-5 and TRBJ2-7; the D is unclear. The length of the CDR3 is 16 residues. From germline, CDR1 is MNHEY and CDR2 SVGAGI. The V and J ends lost 0 bases and 0 bases respectively, with 12 bases between them. CDR3 amino acids: CASSYSIQENSYEQYF. Here the CDR3 DNA reads TGTGCCAGCAGTTACTCGATCCAGGAAAACTCCTACGAGCAGTACTTC.

The chain couples TRBV14 to TRBJ1-2; the D is unclear. CDR1 and CDR2 (germline): SGHDN, FVKESK. This CDR3 is built from 14 residues. Between the trimmed V and J ends, which lost 1 base and 3 bases, there was a span of 9 bases. CDR3 nucleotide sequence: TGTGCCAGCAGCCAAGGTGTGAGTGACTATGGCTACACCTTC. Residues: CASSQGVSDYGYTF.

The CDR3 loop is CASSSGEPRRNTEAFF. CDR3 DNA: TGTGCCAGCAGCTCTGGGGAACCGAGACGGAACACTGAAGCTTTCTTT. The chain uses TRBV7-9 and TRBJ1-1, with D unclear. Trimming stripped 4 bases from V and 1 base from J, with 16 bases between. Germline CDR1 SEHNR, CDR2 FQNEAQ (reference sequence). The CDR3 is 16 residues long.

V and J are TRBV4-3 and TRBJ2-1; D remains ambiguous. There are 13 residues in the CDR3. With 4 bases removed from V and 4 bases from J, the gap between germline ends came to 8 bases. Looked up from germline, CDR1 is LGHNA and CDR2 is YSLEER. The CDR3 sequence: CASSLSRYNEQFF. For the CDR3, the DNA is TGCGCCAGCAGCCTCTCCAGATACAATGAGCAGTTCTTC.